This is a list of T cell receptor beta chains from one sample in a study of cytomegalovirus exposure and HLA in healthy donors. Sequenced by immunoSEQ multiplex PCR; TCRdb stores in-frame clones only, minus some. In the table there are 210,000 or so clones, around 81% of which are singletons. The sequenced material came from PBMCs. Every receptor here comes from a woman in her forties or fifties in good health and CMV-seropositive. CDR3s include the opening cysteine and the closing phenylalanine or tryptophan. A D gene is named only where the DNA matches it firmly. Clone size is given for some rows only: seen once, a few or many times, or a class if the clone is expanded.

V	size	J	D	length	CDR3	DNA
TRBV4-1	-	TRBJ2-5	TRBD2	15	CASSQVPSGVETQYF	TGCGCCAGCAGCCAAGTGCCTAGCGGGGTGGAGACCCAGTACTTC
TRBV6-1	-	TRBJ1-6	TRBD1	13	CASGGTGYSPLHF	TGTGCCAGCGGGGGGACAGGGTATTCACCCCTCCACTTT
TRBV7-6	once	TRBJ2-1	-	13	CASSLAPGNEQFF	TGTGCCAGCAGCTTAGCCCCGGGGAATGAGCAGTTCTTC
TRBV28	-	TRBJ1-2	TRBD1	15	CASTMGQANNYGYTF	TGTGCCAGCACCATGGGACAGGCTAATAACTATGGCTACACCTTC
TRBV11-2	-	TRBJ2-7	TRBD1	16	CASSNHQTGDGHEQYF	TGTGCCAGCAGCAACCACCAGACAGGGGACGGGCACGAGCAGTACTTC
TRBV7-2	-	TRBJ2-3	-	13	CASRDDNTDTQYF	TGTGCCAGCAGGGATGACAACACAGATACGCAGTATTTT
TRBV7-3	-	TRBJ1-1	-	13	CASSFKADTEAFF	TGTGCCAGCAGCTTTAAGGCGGACACTGAAGCTTTCTTT
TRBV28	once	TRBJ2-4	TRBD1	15	CASSLLRDRGNIQYF	TGTGCCAGCAGTTTACTCCGGGACAGGGGGAACATTCAGTACTTC
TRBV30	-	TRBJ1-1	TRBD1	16	CAWSVLGAGGNTEAFF	TGTGCCTGGAGTGTACTTGGGGCAGGGGGGAACACTGAAGCTTTCTTT
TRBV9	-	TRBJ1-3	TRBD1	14	CASSVGDRGNTIYF	TGTGCCAGCAGCGTCGGGGACAGGGGAAACACCATATATTTT
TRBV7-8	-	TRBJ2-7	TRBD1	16	CASSLVGQGAPAEQYF	TGTGCCAGCAGCTTAGTTGGACAGGGGGCACCGGCCGAGCAGTACTTC
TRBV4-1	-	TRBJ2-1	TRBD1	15	CASSPGTGAYNEQFF	TGCGCCAGCAGCCCCGGGACAGGGGCCTACAATGAGCAGTTCTTC
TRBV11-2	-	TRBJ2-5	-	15	CASTSKVGGKETQYF	TGTGCCAGCACCTCGAAAGTCGGGGGAAAAGAGACCCAGTACTTC
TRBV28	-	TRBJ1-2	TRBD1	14	CASSFSDRARGYTF	TGTGCCAGCAGTTTTTCTGACAGGGCTCGTGGCTACACCTTC
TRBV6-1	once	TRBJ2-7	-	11	CASSRYYEQYF	TGTGCCAGCAGCAGATACTACGAGCAGTACTTC
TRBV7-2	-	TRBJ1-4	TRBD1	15	CASSPGTGAAEKLFF	TGTGCCAGCAGCCCGGGGACAGGGGCGGCTGAAAAACTGTTTTTT
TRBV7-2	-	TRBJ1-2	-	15	CASSLVGQLSYGYTF	TGTGCCAGCAGCTTAGTTGGACAGCTGTCCTATGGCTACACCTTC
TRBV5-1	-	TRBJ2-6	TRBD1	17	CASSYGQGINGANVLTF	TGCGCCAGCAGCTATGGACAGGGGATAAATGGGGCCAACGTCCTGACTTTC
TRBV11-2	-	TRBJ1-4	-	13	CASRQGGGEKLFF	TGTGCCAGCAGACAGGGTGGTGGTGAAAAACTGTTTTTT
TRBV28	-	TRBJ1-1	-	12	CASSFQQAEAFF	TGTGCCAGCAGTTTTCAGCAGGCTGAAGCTTTCTTT
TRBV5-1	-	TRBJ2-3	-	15	CASSLAGQFTDTQYF	TGCGCCAGCAGCTTGGCGGGACAATTCACAGATACGCAGTATTTT
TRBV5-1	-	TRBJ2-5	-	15	CASSLGGRGQETQYF	TGCGCCAGCAGCCTCGGCGGGCGGGGTCAAGAGACCCAGTACTTC